The source of this TCR beta chain is a study of low-dose radiotherapy and immunotherapy resistance in tumors. Time point reported: before trial treatment. This clonotype occurred many times. In germline, CDR1 is SGHDN, CDR2 FVKESK. V lost 4 bases and J 7 bases, leaving 13 bases between the germline ends. CDR3 length: 13 amino acids. Alpha and beta chains were covered, as first-strand cDNA relied on TRAV- and TRBV-specific primers. TCR amplification involved 20 to 25 PCR cycles with a constant-region primer and V-primer adapter. TCRdb re-called the reads through MiXCR, storing one row per CDR3 protein. Found here are tens of thousands of distinct CDR3 sequences, 9% to 9.5% of them singletons; the top ten hold around 0.98%.

V gene TRBV14 combines with J gene TRBJ2-5, with D maybe TRBD1 (5 bases). Sequenced here: PBMCs, sampled before treatment. The origin of this receptor is a male donor with prostate cancer. The CDR3 bases are TGTGCCAGCAGCCCTCCTAACCAGGGGACCCAGTACTTC. This gives the protein CASSPPNQGTQYF.